This entry lists 17 T cell receptor beta chains sequenced from one sample in a study of cytomegalovirus exposure and HLA in healthy donors (dated by TCRdb to 2017 to 2019). Libraries were made using the immunoSEQ multiplex PCR assay. For the multiplex PCR, a mixture combining 60 forward primers for TCR Vbeta segments and 13 reverse primers for TCR Jbeta segments was used. As stored in TCRdb, this immuneACCESS dataset retains in-frame rearrangements with V and J assigned. A fraction of the clones does not appear; measured against another copy, unresolved V genes explain less than half of the discrepancy, and the remainder lacks a known reason. For this sample there are about 120,000 clones; about three quarters appear just once. About 32% of the sample goes to the ten largest clones. Source material: PBMCs. The receptor source for this set is a man in his sixties in good health and CMV-seropositive.

This clone came up a few times. The V call is TRBV14, the J call TRBJ1-4; TRBD1 agrees at 8 bases. CDR3 length equals 20 residues. Germline V gene data show CDR1 as SGHDN and CDR2 as FVKESK. V lost 4 bases and J lost 0; bases outside the gene matches: 16. In DNA form, the CDR3 reads TGTGCCAGCAGCCGCCACCTCTCCCCGGGACAGGCCTCAACTAATGAAAAACTGTTTTTT. Its protein product is CASSRHLSPGQASTNEKLFF.

V usage is TRBV5-6 and J usage is TRBJ2-2, with a tentative D call TRBD1 (6 bases). In germline, CDR1 is SGHDT, CDR2 YYEEEE. This CDR3 has 12 amino acids. With 0 bases removed from V and 14 bases from J, the gap between germline ends came to 11 bases. This CDR3 is CASSLDRVGLFF. The CDR3 region has the DNA TGTGCCAGCAGCTTGGACAGGGTAGGACTGTTTTTT. The entire variable domain, with the rest obtained from reference TRBV5-6 and TRBJ2-2, is as follows: DAGVTQSPTHLIKTRGQQVTLRCSPKSGHDTVSWYQQALGQGPQFIFQYYEEEERQRGNFPDRFSGHQFPNYSSELNVNALLLGDSALYLCASSLDRVGLFFGEGSRLTVL.

The chain recombines TRBV9 with TRBJ2-1; TRBD2 agrees at 10 bases. The germline V gene has CDR1 SGDLS and CDR2 YYNGEE. The CDR3 length is 14 residues. J lost 4 bases, V lost 3 bases, and 1 base had no gene match. DNA for the CDR3: TGTGCCAGCAGCGCGACTAGCGGGTACAATGAGCAGTTCTTC. This translates into CASSATSGYNEQFF.

The CDR3 spells CASGPRASGYTIYF. The CDR3 DNA reads as TGTGCCAGCGGACCCCGGGCCTCGGGATACACCATATATTTT. V gene TRBV9 combines with J gene TRBJ1-3; no clear D. The CDR3 covers 14 residues. V dropped 7 bases and J dropped 8 bases, with 19 bases sitting between them. Germline CDR1 is SGDLS and CDR2 is YYNGEE.

The rearrangement joins TRBV28 to TRBJ1-1; D possibly corresponds to TRBD1 (5 bases). The CDR3 runs 13 residues. Germline values: CDR1 MDHEN, CDR2 SYDVKM. Trimming cost V 5 bases and J 4 bases, with 11 bases left between them. The CDR3 DNA follows: TGTGCCAGCAGTACCAGGGTAGGCACTGAAGCTTTCTTT. Translation gives CASSTRVGTEAFF.

CDR3 DNA sequence: TGTGCCTGGAGTGTACGGGTGGGTCAGCCCCAGCATTTT. Translation: CAWSVRVGQPQHF. The rearrangement joins TRBV30 to TRBJ1-5; D ambiguous. Germline V gene lookup returns CDR1 GTSNPN and CDR2 SVGIG (reference sequence). The CDR3 sequence is 13 residues long. The germline V and J ends were trimmed by 0 bases and 6 bases, with 9 bases remaining between them.

This chain connects TRBV5-1 to TRBJ2-5; TRBD1 aligns across 7 bases. This CDR3 is built from 13 residues. The germline V gene encodes CDR1 SGHRS and CDR2 YFSETQ. J gave up 5 bases and V 7 bases, and 8 bases lay outside the gene matches. Written as DNA, the CDR3 is TGCGCCAGCGCAAAACAGGGGACGGAGACCCAGTACTTC. Amino acid sequence: CASAKQGTETQYF.

This rearrangement joins TRBV5-4 to TRBJ2-2; perhaps TRBD2 as D (5 bases). This CDR3 spans 17 amino acids. Trimming shortened V by 3 bases and J by 0 bases, and 15 bases separated the two germline ends. CDR1 and CDR2 from the germline V gene are SGHNT and YYREEE (reference sequence). DNA for the CDR3: TGTGCCAGCAGCTCCCCCCCCCGCGGGTCGAACACCGGGGAGCTGTTTTTT. Amino acids: CASSSPPRGSNTGELFF.

This chain joins TRBV19 and TRBJ1-1; D is undetermined. The CDR3 runs to 14 residues. Germline V CDR1 and CDR2: LNHDA, SQIVND (reference sequence). V dropped 3 bases and J dropped 2 bases, with 10 bases sitting between them. CDR3 DNA: TGTGCCAGTAGTATCGGAGAAACTAACACTGAAGCTTTCTTT. This codes for CASSIGETNTEAFF.

This clone was seen once. The chain employs TRBV27 and TRBJ1-2, with TRBD1 as a possible D gene (6 bases). The V end lost 6 bases, the J end lost 3 bases, and 17 bases lay between the germline ends. The CDR3 runs to 15 residues. The germline gives CDR1 MNHEY, CDR2 SMNVEV (reference sequence). Here the CDR3 DNA reads TGTGCCAGCAGGGGGGGGCGGGGGAAGGACTATGGCTACACCTTC. It encodes CASRGGRGKDYGYTF.

The chain links TRBV10-3 to TRBJ2-1, with 9 bases lining up with TRBD1. CDR3 length equals 14 residues. Germline V lookup: CDR1 ENHRY, CDR2 SYGVKD. The CDR3 bases are TGTGCTATTGCCCGGGGGACAGGGTCTGTTTCGGAGTTCTTC. This sequence encodes CAIARGTGSVSEFF.

The chain uses TRBV28 and TRBJ2-5, with D unresolved. The J call may be incorrect, as the DNA end agrees better with TRBJ2-7. The CDR3 is made up of 11 amino acids. Germline loops: CDR1 MDHEN, CDR2 SYDVKM. Here the CDR3 reads CASSLRTEQYF. The CDR3 DNA reads TGTGCCAGCAGTTTACGAACCGAGCAGTACTTC.

V and J are TRBV19 and TRBJ2-5; 12 positions agree with TRBD2. CDR1 is LNHDA, CDR2 SQIVND, per germline (reference sequence). V lost 6 bases to trimming and J lost 5 bases; unmatched junction nucleotides: 1. The CDR3 is 13 amino acids. The CDR3 loop is CASRTSGGETQYF. The CDR3 nucleotides are TGTGCCAGTAGGACTAGCGGGGGTGAGACCCAGTACTTC.

This clone has just one count. This chain connects TRBV19 to TRBJ2-2; 10 nucleotides line up with TRBD1. Germline-derived CDR1 and CDR2 are LNHDA and SQIVND (reference sequence). The trim removed 3 bases at V and 6 bases at J, leaving 4 bases unmatched. This CDR3 is 15 amino acids long. The chain's CDR3 is CASSIGGQGSGELFF. The CDR3 nucleotides read TGTGCCAGTAGTATCGGGGGACAGGGGTCCGGGGAGCTGTTTTTT.

This sequence joins TRBV11-2 and TRBJ2-7; D is unclear. Germline lookup yields CDR1 SGHAT and CDR2 FQNNGV. This CDR3 comprises 13 residues. V was pared by 0 bases and J by 2 bases, with 5 bases between. CDR3 bases: TGTGCCAGCAGCTTAGACGCAGCCTACGAGCAGTACTTC. Its protein is CASSLDAAYEQYF.

The rearrangement joins TRBV7-9 to TRBJ1-1; perhaps TRBD1 as D (6 bases). The germline CDR1 and CDR2 sequences are SEHNR and FQNEAQ (reference sequence). Deletions cut 1 base from V and 9 bases from J, with 18 bases between. This CDR3 region has 15 residues. CDR3 amino acids: CASSLGAGGGIKAFF. CDR3 DNA: TGTGCCAGCAGCTTAGGGGCTGGGGGGGGCATTAAAGCTTTCTTT.

This clone came up a few times. The V gene is TRBV13, the J gene TRBJ2-7, with TRBD1 matching over 8 bases. V lost 1 base and J lost 3; bases outside the gene matches: 2. The CDR3 consists of 14 residues. Germline V gene sequence: CDR1 PRHDT, CDR2 FYEKMQ (reference sequence). DNA for the CDR3: TGTGCCAGCAGCTTAGAGACAGGGGTCTACGAGCAGTACTTC. Translation gives CASSLETGVYEQYF.